Shown below are 9 T cell receptor beta chains from a single sample sequenced in a study of OX40 agonist ivuxolimab in advanced cancers. Sequencing used immunoSEQ multiplex PCR; TCRdb keeps in-frame clones, though not all of them. The sample has 55,000 to 65,000 clones; 75% to 90% are singletons. The input for sequencing was CD4+ or CD8+ T cells sorted from blood, taken in a trial of the OX40 agonist ivuxolimab. The receptors derive from an adult with an advanced solid tumor such as melanoma, head and neck, liver or kidney cancer.

The chain employs TRBV4-3 and TRBJ2-3; D tentatively reads TRBD1 or TRBD2 (5 bases each). The CDR3 totals 16 residues. V was cut by 1 base and J by 3 bases, with 14 bases left in between. Germline V gives CDR1 LGHNA, CDR2 YSLEER. CDR3 region: CASSQGTDWGTDTQYF. CDR3 in DNA: TGCGCCAGCAGCCAAGGCACCGATTGGGGGACAGATACGCAGTATTTT.

This chain joins TRBV19 and TRBJ2-5; TRBD1 matches 8 bases. The CDR3 has 15 residues. V was clipped by 3 bases and J by 0 bases; unmatched bases: 3. Germline V gene data show CDR1 as LNHDA and CDR2 as SQIVND (reference sequence). CDR3 in amino acids: CASSMGQAYQETQYF. The CDR3 DNA is TGTGCCAGTAGTATGGGACAGGCGTACCAAGAGACCCAGTACTTC.

This clone was counted once. The V call is TRBV30, the J call TRBJ1-2; tentative D call: TRBD1 (5 bases). This CDR3 is 13 amino acids long. V was trimmed by 4 bases and J by 2 bases, leaving 11 bases between them. Germline CDR1 and CDR2: GTSNPN and SVGIG (reference sequence). CDR3 in amino acids: CAWTGGMNYGYTF. The DNA of the CDR3 is TGTGCCTGGACTGGGGGGATGAACTATGGCTACACCTTC.

This chain's CDR3 is CASRSDRSDEKLFF. CDR3 coding DNA: TGTGCCAGCAGATCGGACAGGAGCGATGAAAAACTGTTTTTT. V is TRBV6-5 and J is TRBJ1-4, with TRBD1 identical over 7 bases. This CDR3 spans 14 amino acids. Germline CDR1 and CDR2: MNHEY and SVGAGI. Trimming removed 6 bases from V and 6 bases from J; junction bases left unmatched: 7.

This chain links TRBV5-1 with TRBJ2-1, with 12 nucleotides matching TRBD2. This CDR3 contains 15 residues. The J segment lost 7 bases and the V segment lost 3 bases, leaving 5 bases of the junction unmatched. Germline V gene sequence: CDR1 SGHRS, CDR2 YFSETQ. CDR3 sequence reads: CASSSSGRAENEQFF. In DNA form, the CDR3 reads TGCGCCAGCAGCTCTAGCGGGAGGGCCGAGAATGAGCAGTTCTTC.

The V gene is TRBV9, the J gene TRBJ2-7; possibly TRBD1 or TRBD2 for D (5 bases each). Per the germline V gene, CDR1 is SGDLS and CDR2 is YYNGEE. There are 13 residues in the CDR3. V lost 0 bases, J lost 6 bases, and 10 bases lay in between. Here the CDR3 DNA reads TGTGCCAGCAGCGTAGTCCTTGGGGGCGAGCAGTACTTC. It is translated as CASSVVLGGEQYF.

The chain links TRBV7-8 to TRBJ2-7, with D possibly being TRBD1 (5 bases). This CDR3 is built from 13 residues. The germline V and J ends were trimmed by 3 bases and 4 bases, with 10 bases remaining between them. Germline V gene sequence: CDR1 SGHVS, CDR2 FQNEAQ. Here the CDR3 reads CASSFDSAYEQYF. CDR3 bases: TGTGCCAGCAGCTTCGACAGCGCTTACGAGCAGTACTTC.

The V gene is TRBV21-1, the J gene TRBJ2-5; whether TRBD2, the table's D call, matches the DNA was not checked. The J call is in doubt because the DNA end fits TRBJ2-7 better. TRBV21-1 is annotated as a pseudogene. CDR3 length: 14 residues. This CDR3 is CASSKRGLAYEQYF. Here the CDR3 DNA reads TGTGCCAGCAGCAAACGGGGTCTCGCCTACGAGCAGTACTTC.

J is TRBJ2-3 and V is TRBV6-6, with D possibly TRBD1 on 6 matching bases. V lost 5 bases and J lost 10, with 16 bases in between. Per germline, CDR1 MNHNY and CDR2 SVGAGI (reference sequence). This CDR3 comprises 13 residues. Here the CDR3 DNA reads TGTGCCAGCAGTGCCCCACAGGGAATCCCGCAGTATTTT. Its protein product is CASSAPQGIPQYF.